The T cell receptor (beta chain) under discussion was sequenced for a study of identifying expanded T cells in peripheral blood. Study-wide points: Over around two and four weeks, about 17 and 20 clones changed, versus roughly 1.2 between replicates. Clone count variance between roughly 2-week samples rose with total template count.

Of note for this clone: The antigen remains undetermined.

Clones were sequenced by immunoSEQ multiplex PCR, and TCRdb holds only the in-frame ones, with some missing. The sample consists of around 81,000 clones, around 84% of them appearing once. Germline V gene sequence: CDR1 SGHNT, CDR2 YENEEA. The CDR3 runs to 15 residues. V gave up 1 base and J gave up 1 base, with 9 bases separating them. No infections or other immune events were documented during collection. The chain is built from TRBV11-3 and TRBJ2-3, with a weak D call TRBD2 (6 bases). The source is a person aged 18-70 years in good health. What was sequenced was blood. This chain's CDR3 is CASSLASGGTDTQYF. In nucleotides, the CDR3 is TGTGCCAGCAGCTTAGCGTCGGGGGGCACAGATACGCAGTATTTT. The variable domain in full, completed from reference TRBV11-3 and TRBJ2-3, reads EAGVVQSPRYKIIEKKQPVAFWCNPISGHNTLYWYLQNLGQGPELLIRYENEEAVDDSQLPKDRFSAERLKGVDSTLKIQPAELGDSAVYLCASSLASGGTDTQYFGPGTRLTVL.